This passage covers 2 T cell receptor beta chains from one sample sequenced in a study of cytomegalovirus exposure and HLA in healthy donors. 60 Vbeta and 13 Jbeta primers were used in PCR. Produced via immunoSEQ multiplex PCR; TCRdb's table is partial and in-frame only. The sample includes some 150,000 clones, roughly four fifths of them seen just once. Material for sequencing was PBMCs. Receptor source: a man aged 35-49 years in good health and CMV-seropositive.

The chain uses TRBV6-1 and TRBJ2-1, with a tentative D call TRBD2 (6 bases). Germline values: CDR1 MNHNS, CDR2 SASEGT. V was clipped by 10 bases and J by 4 bases, with 14 bases between them. The CDR3 sequence is 13 residues long. The CDR3 DNA follows: TGTGCCACGCAAATGGGACTTTACAATGAGCAGTTCTTC. Amino acids: CATQMGLYNEQFF.

This clone has a single count. J is TRBJ1-4 and V is TRBV5-1; TRBD1 agrees at 10 bases. Per the germline V gene, CDR1 is SGHRS and CDR2 is YFSETQ. V lost 5 bases, J lost 5 bases, and 0 bases stayed unmatched. This CDR3 contains 13 residues. The CDR3 loop is CASRTGGNEKLFF. Written as DNA, the CDR3 is TGCGCCAGCAGGACAGGGGGCAATGAAAAACTGTTTTTT.